A single sample gave rise to the 19 T cell receptor beta chains below, sequenced in a study of cytomegalovirus exposure and HLA in healthy donors. PCR involved 60 Vbeta and 13 Jbeta primers. Sequencing was performed with immunoSEQ multiplex PCR; in TCRdb, only in-frame clones are kept and a portion is missing. The sample lists 150,000 to 200,000 clones, approximately 80% occurring once. The sequenced material came from PBMCs. These receptors originate from a man aged 40-55 years in good health and CMV-seronegative.

This chain links TRBV15 with TRBJ2-1; unclear D gene. CDR3 length: 16 residues. Germline V gene sequence: CDR1 LNHNV, CDR2 YYDKDF (reference sequence). The germline V and J ends were trimmed by 5 bases and 4 bases, with 18 bases remaining between them. CDR3 amino acids: CATSGNLAFTYNEQFF. DNA for the CDR3: TGTGCCACCAGCGGAAACTTAGCCTTTACTTACAATGAGCAGTTCTTC. The full variable domain, in which reference TRBV15 and TRBJ2-1 provide the parts outside the CDR3, is DAMVIQNPRYQVTQFGKPVTLSCSQTLNHNVMYWYQQKSSQAPKLLFHYYDKDFNNEADTPDNFQSRRPNTSFCFLDIRSPGLGDTAMYLCATSGNLAFTYNEQFFGPGTRLTVL.

The rearrangement joins TRBV12-5 to TRBJ2-5; D perhaps matches TRBD1 (5 bases). Germline CDR1 LGHNT, CDR2 FRNRAP. CDR3 length: 16 residues. With 1 base removed from V and 4 bases from J, the gap between germline ends came to 16 bases. CDR3 region: CASGLDRTPQGETQYF. CDR3 in DNA: TGTGCTAGTGGTTTGGACCGGACCCCCCAGGGAGAGACCCAGTACTTC.

The V gene is TRBV9, the J gene TRBJ2-3, with D unresolved. Trimming cost V 0 bases and J 3 bases, with 20 bases left between them. This CDR3 spans 18 amino acids. Germline V gene data show CDR1 as SGDLS and CDR2 as YYNGEE. The CDR3 protein is CASSVAASGQWWTDTQYF. CDR3 DNA: TGTGCCAGCAGCGTAGCCGCTTCAGGTCAATGGTGGACAGATACGCAGTATTTT.

The V and J genes are TRBV18 and TRBJ2-7; TRBD1 matches at 7 bases. Trimming cost V 6 bases and J 0 bases; bases outside gene matches: 8. Looked up from germline, CDR1 is KGHSH and CDR2 is LQKENI. The CDR3 is 15 residues long. The CDR3 DNA reads TGTGCCAGCTCCCCCGGGACAGTCTTCTCCTACGAGCAGTACTTC. The encoded protein is CASSPGTVFSYEQYF.

The chain links TRBV5-1 to TRBJ2-3; 11 bases fit TRBD2. V trimming: 4 bases; J trimming: 2 bases; junction bases outside the gene matches: 15. This CDR3 region has 19 residues. CDR1 is SGHRS and CDR2 is YFSETQ in the germline V gene. CDR3 DNA sequence: TGCGCCAGCAGCACCCCGCTAGCGGGGGGCCCTCACTCCACAGATACGCAGTATTTT. It yields the protein CASSTPLAGGPHSTDTQYF. Based on the CDR3 plus reference TRBV5-1 and TRBJ2-3, the full variable domain is KAGVTQTPRYLIKTRGQQVTLSCSPISGHRSVSWYQQTPGQGLQFLFEYFSETQRNKGNFPGRFSGRQFSNSRSEMNVSTLELGDSALYLCASSTPLAGGPHSTDTQYFGPGTRLTVL.

V and J are TRBV5-5 and TRBJ2-2, with 7 bases matching TRBD1. Germline trimming cut 4 bases from V and 0 bases from J; bases unmatched to any gene: 6. The CDR3 has 16 residues. Germline V CDR1 and CDR2: SGHKS, YYEKEE (reference sequence). The CDR3 DNA sequence: TGTGCCAGCAGCAAAAGGGGGCCCGCGAACACCGGGGAGCTGTTTTTT. This sequence encodes CASSKRGPANTGELFF.

This clone was counted between two and nine times. V usage is TRBV7-3 and J usage is TRBJ2-5, with 7 bases matching TRBD1. V was clipped by 2 bases and J by 5 bases; unmatched bases: 5. Germline V gene lookup returns CDR1 SGHTA and CDR2 FQGTGA. The CDR3 loop spans 14 amino acids. The DNA for the CDR3 is TGTGCCAGCAGCTTACGGGGACAGTGGGAGACCCAGTACTTC. Translating it yields CASSLRGQWETQYF.

This chain uses TRBV6-5 with TRBJ1-1; D is perhaps TRBD1 (6 bases). Germline-derived CDR1 and CDR2 are MNHEY and SVGAGI. Trimming took 4 bases from V and 11 from J, leaving 14 bases between them. The CDR3 totals 12 residues. This chain's CDR3 is CASSSFTGIAFF. The DNA for the CDR3 is TGTGCCAGCAGTTCCTTTACAGGGATCGCTTTCTTT.

About this clone itself: Its ends do not fully match the called genes, so a read error is possible. V usage is TRBV7-9 and J usage is TRBJ2-4, with TRBD1 identical over 9 bases. The length of the CDR3 is 17 residues. Germline values: CDR1 SEHNR, CDR2 FQNEAQ (reference sequence). The CDR3 nucleotides read TGTTCCAGCAGCACTTCGAGACAGGGGGTTGCCAAAAACATTCAGTACTTC. Translating it yields CSSSTSRQGVAKNIQYF. Full variable domain (remainder filled in from reference TRBV7-9 and TRBJ2-4): DTGVSQNPRHKITKRGQNVTFRCDPISEHNRLYWYRQTLGQGPEFLTYFQNEAQLEKSRLLSDRFSAERPKGSFSTLEIQRTEQGDSAMYLCSSSTSRQGVAKNIQYFGAGTRLSVL.

J is TRBJ2-3 and V is TRBV5-1; 9 nucleotides match TRBD2. The germline V gene has CDR1 SGHRS and CDR2 YFSETQ. The V segment lost 4 bases and the J segment 3 bases; nucleotides outside the gene matches: 9. This CDR3 has 16 residues. CDR3 coding DNA: TGCGCCAGCAGCGCAAGCGGGGGGTCACAAACAGATACGCAGTATTTT. This codes for CASSASGGSQTDTQYF.

The chain combines TRBV6-1 with TRBJ1-1, with D possibly being TRBD1 (6 bases). Germline V lookup: CDR1 MNHNS, CDR2 SASEGT. Trimming took off 9 bases at V and 0 bases at J, with 8 bases between the two ends. CDR3 size: 12 residues. CDR3 coding DNA: TGTGCCAGTGGACAGTTGAACACTGAAGCTTTCTTT. It translates to CASGQLNTEAFF.

The chain employs TRBV28 and TRBJ1-5; 8 positions match TRBD1. The junction had 11 bases not matched to a gene; V was cut back by 1 base and J by 3 bases. This CDR3 comprises 18 residues. Germline V gene lookup returns CDR1 MDHEN and CDR2 SYDVKM. CDR3 nucleotides: TGTGCCAGCAGTTTATCGGCAGGGGGCGAGTTTCTCAATCAGCCCCAGCATTTT. Translation gives CASSLSAGGEFLNQPQHF.

This clone was recorded a few times. The CDR3 DNA reads TGTGCCAGCAGTGACGGGGGGGCCGGTGAGACCCAGTACTTC. Its translation is CASSDGGAGETQYF. V gene TRBV25-1 combines with J gene TRBJ2-5; 8 nucleotides align to TRBD2. Germline loops: CDR1 MGHDK, CDR2 SYGVNS. This CDR3 comprises 14 residues. After removal of 3 bases from V and 5 bases from J, the junction contained 5 bases not matched to a gene. Full variable domain (missing parts from reference TRBV25-1 and TRBJ2-5): EADIYQTPRYLVIGTGKKITLECSQTMGHDKMYWYQQDPGMELHLIHYSYGVNSTEKGDLSSESTVSRIRTEHFPLTLESARPSHTSQYLCASSDGGAGETQYFGPGTRLLVL.

The chain links TRBV27 to TRBJ2-5; D call uncertain. The assigned J gene may be wrong: the sequence end matches TRBJ2-7 better. This CDR3 comprises 15 residues. The germline V gene encodes CDR1 MNHEY and CDR2 SMNVEV (reference sequence). The CDR3 region has the DNA TGTGCCAGCAGTACCCGTGGCCGAGCTCTGAGCGAGCAGTACTTC. Its protein is CASSTRGRALSEQYF.

The chain links TRBV21-1 to TRBJ2-1; TRBD2 is the table's D call and was not checked against the DNA. TRBV21-1 is a pseudogene locus. This CDR3 spans 17 amino acids. The CDR3 DNA reads as TGTGCCAGCAGTAAATCGGGGGAAGACTGGACCTACAATGAGCAGTTCTTC. It codes for CASSKSGEDWTYNEQFF.

The chain uses TRBV5-6 and TRBJ1-2; D possibly corresponds to TRBD1 (5 bases). The CDR3 loop spans 14 amino acids. Germline CDR1 SGHDT, CDR2 YYEEEE. The germline V and J ends were trimmed by 4 bases and 2 bases, with 12 bases remaining between them. In nucleotides, the CDR3 is TGTGCCAGCAGCCAAATACAGGCAAACTATGGCTACACCTTC. Translated: CASSQIQANYGYTF.

The chain joins TRBV30 to TRBJ2-7; 10 bases are a match to TRBD2. This CDR3 spans 15 amino acids. V trimming: 8 bases; J trimming: 4 bases; junction bases outside the gene matches: 14. Germline V lookup: CDR1 GTSNPN, CDR2 SVGIG (reference sequence). The CDR3 protein is CAGQGRLAGAYEQYF. The CDR3 coding sequence is TGTGCCGGACAGGGACGGCTAGCGGGGGCGTACGAGCAGTACTTC.

The rearrangement joins TRBV5-1 to TRBJ2-7; a possible D gene is TRBD1 (6 bases). The length of the CDR3 is 15 residues. Germline values: CDR1 SGHRS, CDR2 YFSETQ. V lost 4 bases, J lost 0 bases, and 14 bases lay in between. CDR3 protein: CASSEQGRSSYEQYF. CDR3 nucleotides: TGCGCCAGCAGCGAACAGGGTAGGAGCTCCTACGAGCAGTACTTC.

This chain connects TRBV9 to TRBJ2-5; 9 nucleotides agree with TRBD2. Per germline, CDR1 SGDLS and CDR2 YYNGEE. The V gene end was trimmed by 4 bases and the J gene end by 4 bases; junction bases not matched to a gene: 8. CDR3 size: 15 residues. The CDR3 loop is CASSPQAGGPETQYF. The CDR3 coding sequence is TGTGCCAGCAGCCCCCAAGCGGGGGGTCCAGAGACCCAGTACTTC.